The subject of this entry is one T cell receptor beta chain. Its cognate antigen is unknown. The entry originates in a study of early stage breast cancer tumors. Study summary: About 70% of the 16 invasive tumors were ER+, PR+ and HER2-. Study-wide points: In about 90% of the 16 patients, blood comparison separated tumor from normal breast. Compared with adjacent normal breast, tumors showed 2 to 2.5-fold denser, more clonal T cells.

The repertoire was sequenced with immunoSEQ multiplex PCR; TCRdb's copy has only in-frame clones and lacks some. The data hold about 50,000 clones, with over 65% observed a single time. Trimming took 6 bases from V and 1 from J, leaving 10 bases between them. Germline lookup yields CDR1 MRHNA and CDR2 SNTAGT. The CDR3 is 14 amino acids. The rearrangement uses TRBV6-4 and TRBJ1-5, with a possible D match to TRBD1 (5 bases). The sequenced sample was blood. The origin of this receptor is a person younger than 45 with breast cancer. CDR3 DNA: TGTGCCAGCAGCCCGGACACGAGCAATCAGCCCCAGCATTTT. Translated: CASSPDTSNQPQHF.